The 29 T cell receptor beta chains below were found in one sample sequenced in a study of early T cells in non-severe SARS-CoV-2 infection. MiXCR was run by TCRdb on the 5' RACE reads, yielding one entry per CDR3 protein. The sample lists approximately 97,000 distinct CDR3 sequences; 11% were seen once. The starting material was whole blood, obtained at baseline. These receptors all come from an adult who was a healthcare worker with PCR-confirmed SARS-CoV-2 infection or an uninfected control (not recorded which).

This clonotype showed up many times. The chain has TRBV7-8 and TRBJ2-1; D tentatively fits TRBD1 or TRBD2 (5 bases each). V lost 7 bases and J 0 bases, leaving 16 bases between the germline ends. CDR3 length equals 16 residues. Germline values: CDR1 SGHVS, CDR2 FQNEAQ. The CDR3 DNA is TGTGCCAGCACCCTTCGGGACGGAAGCTCCTACAATGAGCAGTTCTTC. Encoded protein: CASTLRDGSSYNEQFF.

In its sample, this clonotype was seen many times. The chain joins TRBV29-1 to TRBJ2-2, with D unresolved. The V gene's germline CDR1 is SQVTM and CDR2 ANQGSEA. The CDR3 runs to 13 residues. V gave up 6 bases and J gave up 7 bases, with 15 bases separating them. The CDR3: CSVAAGRGGELFF. CDR3 sequence (DNA): TGCAGCGTCGCGGCTGGACGAGGCGGGGAGCTGTTTTTT.

There are many counts of this clonotype. The chain carries TRBV30 and TRBJ2-4, with D possibly being TRBD2 (6 bases). Germline values: CDR1 GTSNPN, CDR2 SVGIG (reference sequence). The length of the CDR3 is 14 residues. Trimming pared 1 base from V and 2 bases from J, leaving 9 bases between. The CDR3 loop reads CAWSASGPKNIQYF. In nucleotides, the CDR3 is TGTGCCTGGAGTGCCAGCGGGCCCAAAAACATTCAGTACTTC. The variable domain in full, completed from reference TRBV30 and TRBJ2-4, reads SQTIHQWPATLVQPVGSPLSLECTVEGTSNPNLYWYRQAAGRGLQLLFYSVGIGQISSEVPQNLSASRPQDRQFILSSKKLLLSDSGFYLCAWSASGPKNIQYFGAGTRLSVL.

This clonotype has more than one count but fewer than ten. This chain joins TRBV2 and TRBJ2-1; 9 bases are a match to TRBD2. The CDR3 is 15 amino acids. CDR1 and CDR2 (germline): SNHLY, FYNNEI. Trimming at V came to 7 bases and at J to 9 bases, leaving 13 bases not matched to a gene. The CDR3 sequence is CASTETSGNFGEQFF. Here the CDR3 DNA reads TGTGCCAGCACTGAGACTAGCGGAAACTTTGGTGAGCAGTTCTTC. The full variable domain, in which reference TRBV2 and TRBJ2-1 provide the parts outside the CDR3, is EPEVTQTPSHQVTQMGQEVILRCVPISNHLYFYWYRQILGQKVEFLVSFYNNEISEKSEIFDDQFSVERPDGSNFTLKIRSTKLEDSAMYFCASTETSGNFGEQFFGPGTRLTVL.

V and J are TRBV3-1 and TRBJ2-3; the match to TRBD2 covers 8 bases. The CDR3 length is 16 residues. Trimming at V came to 1 base and at J to 6 bases, leaving 9 bases not matched to a gene. Per the germline V gene, CDR1 is LGHDT and CDR2 is YNNKEL (reference sequence). CDR3 nucleotide sequence: TGTGCCAGCAGCCAAGTGCATAGCGGGGTCGGGGATACGCAGTATTTT. It specifies CASSQVHSGVGDTQYF.

The CDR3 sequence: CASSPRVSAEQYF. CDR3 bases: TGTGCCAGCAGCCCGAGAGTGTCAGCCGAGCAGTACTTC. V usage is TRBV7-9 and J usage is TRBJ2-7; no clear D. CDR1 SEHNR and CDR2 FQNEAQ come from the germline V gene (reference sequence). This CDR3 comprises 13 residues. Trimming took off 5 bases at V and 6 bases at J, with 14 bases between the two ends.

The chain employs TRBV7-3 and TRBJ2-3, with D possibly being TRBD1 or TRBD2 (5 bases each). This CDR3 contains 16 residues. Per the germline V gene, CDR1 is SGHTA and CDR2 is FQGTGA. V shed 5 bases and J shed 0 bases, with 15 bases lying between them. Here the CDR3 DNA reads TGTGCCAGCAGCGTGGGGGTAGTTACTAGCACAGATACGCAGTATTTT. It is translated as CASSVGVVTSTDTQYF.

This sequence joins TRBV11-2 and TRBJ2-2, with TRBD2 matching 7 bases. This CDR3 spans 15 amino acids. Germline trimming cut 3 bases from V and 1 base from J; bases unmatched to any gene: 2. Germline-derived CDR1 and CDR2 are SGHAT and FQNNGV. CDR3 DNA: TGTGCCAGCAGCTTGGCGGGAGTGAACACCGGGGAGCTGTTTTTT. Its protein product is CASSLAGVNTGELFF.

The rearrangement links TRBV2 to TRBJ2-2; D is perhaps TRBD1 or TRBD2 (6 bases each). This CDR3 has 14 amino acids. Germline lookup yields CDR1 SNHLY and CDR2 FYNNEI. The germline V and J ends were trimmed by 6 bases and 5 bases, with 13 bases remaining between them. The CDR3 DNA reads as TGTGCCAGCAGATGGGGGGCACGGACCGGGGAGCTGTTTTTT. It specifies CASRWGARTGELFF.

This clonotype was recorded a few times. The rearrangement uses TRBV29-1 and TRBJ1-1; D uncertain. V was pared by 4 bases and J by 1 base, with 7 bases between. The CDR3 is made up of 12 amino acids. Looked up from germline, CDR1 is SQVTM and CDR2 is ANQGSEA. Here the CDR3 reads CSVVQPNTEAFF. The CDR3 DNA reads as TGCAGCGTTGTACAGCCGAACACTGAAGCTTTCTTT.

The chain combines TRBV30 with TRBJ1-1, with D tentatively TRBD1 (6 bases). The CDR3 spans 15 residues. Per the germline V gene, CDR1 is GTSNPN and CDR2 is SVGIG (reference sequence). Trimming stripped 4 bases from V and 7 bases from J, with 22 bases between. As DNA, the CDR3 is TGTGCCTGGACCCGGTTTACAGGGCCGGTGGGTGAAGCTTTCTTT. It encodes CAWTRFTGPVGEAFF.

This clonotype was detected ten times or more. The chain combines TRBV24-1 with TRBJ2-1; TRBD2 agrees at 8 bases. CDR1 and CDR2 from the germline V gene are KGHDR and SFDVKD. This CDR3 has 18 amino acids. Unmatched junction bases numbered 10, after V lost 3 bases and J lost 1 base. CDR3 sequence: CATSDPGSGANSYNEQFF. In DNA form, the CDR3 reads TGTGCCACCAGTGATCCTGGTAGCGGGGCTAATTCCTACAATGAGCAGTTCTTC.

The chain is built from TRBV12-3 or TRBV12-4 and TRBJ2-5, with D possibly TRBD1 on 5 matching bases. With 5 bases removed from V and 5 bases from J, the gap between germline ends came to 15 bases. The CDR3 covers 14 residues. The CDR3, as DNA: TGTGCCAGCAGTCCGGACACCCTGGGGGAGACCCAGTACTTC. Residues: CASSPDTLGETQYF.

The V call is TRBV5-1, the J call TRBJ2-2; D is undetermined. CDR3 length: 16 amino acids. Trimming shortened V by 2 bases and J by 0 bases, and 11 bases separated the two germline ends. Per the germline V gene, CDR1 is SGHRS and CDR2 is YFSETQ. The CDR3 DNA reads as TGCGCCAGCAGCTTCTCCGGGTCCTCGAACACCGGGGAGCTGTTTTTT. It translates to CASSFSGSSNTGELFF.

This clonotype was counted between two and nine times. This sequence joins TRBV3-1 and TRBJ2-1; unclear D gene. V was trimmed by 1 base and J by 1 base, leaving 8 bases between them. The CDR3 is 15 amino acids. The V gene's germline CDR1 is LGHDT and CDR2 YNNKEL (reference sequence). CDR3 DNA: TGTGCCAGCAGCCAAGGCTTGCGGTCCTACAATGAGCAGTTCTTC. Translating it yields CASSQGLRSYNEQFF.

This clonotype turned up a few times. The genes are TRBV20-1 and TRBJ2-2, with 7 bases aligning to TRBD2. The CDR3 runs 15 residues. Unmatched junction bases numbered 8, after V lost 0 bases and J lost 7 bases. In germline, CDR1 is DFQATT, CDR2 SNEGSKA (reference sequence). CDR3 nucleotides: TGCAGTGCTAGAGATGGGCAGCGGGGTGTCGGGGAGCTGTTTTTT. Its translation: CSARDGQRGVGELFF.

This clonotype has a count of ten or more. The V gene is TRBV29-1, the J gene TRBJ1-3; D unresolved. V was cut by 6 bases and J by 0 bases, with 9 bases left in between. The CDR3 contains 13 residues. CDR1 is SQVTM, CDR2 ANQGSEA, per germline. CDR3 loop: CSVVGSSGNTIYF. The CDR3 DNA is TGCAGCGTCGTAGGGTCCTCTGGAAACACCATATATTTT.

This clonotype has only a few counts. The chain recombines TRBV28 with TRBJ1-4, with D tentatively TRBD1 (6 bases). Trimming took 6 bases from V and 3 from J, leaving 14 bases between them. Germline values: CDR1 MDHEN, CDR2 SYDVKM. The length of the CDR3 is 15 residues. This CDR3 is CASRHPGHANEKLFF. In DNA, the CDR3 is TGTGCCAGCAGGCATCCGGGACACGCTAATGAAAAACTGTTTTTT.

The gene calls are TRBV27 and TRBJ2-7; 7 nucleotides align to TRBD2. The CDR3 contains 15 residues. The germline CDR1 and CDR2 sequences are MNHEY and SMNVEV (reference sequence). V dropped 4 bases and J dropped 4; count of bases not matched to a gene: 10. Here the CDR3 reads CASSSEGGSGYEQYF. CDR3 coding DNA: TGTGCCAGCAGTTCAGAAGGCGGGAGTGGTTACGAGCAGTACTTC.

Only a few counts were recorded for this clonotype. This rearrangement joins TRBV3-1 to TRBJ1-5, with a weak D call TRBD1 (5 bases). The CDR3 length is 14 residues. Germline values: CDR1 LGHDT, CDR2 YNNKEL (reference sequence). V lost 1 base and J lost 4, with 8 bases in between. The CDR3 DNA reads TGTGCCAGCAGCCAAGGGTCAGGGAATCAGCCCCAGCATTTT. Its protein is CASSQGSGNQPQHF.

The gene calls are TRBV28 and TRBJ2-3; D remains ambiguous. CDR1 and CDR2 (germline): MDHEN, SYDVKM. The V and J ends lost 3 bases and 1 base respectively, with 11 bases between them. The CDR3 sequence is 15 residues long. The CDR3 protein is CASSFTFSGTDTQYF. Here the CDR3 DNA reads TGTGCCAGCAGTTTTACGTTCAGCGGCACAGATACGCAGTATTTT.

This clonotype was detected only a few times. The chain couples TRBV18 to TRBJ1-6; TRBD1 is a possible D gene (5 bases). Germline lookup yields CDR1 KGHSH and CDR2 LQKENI. The CDR3 spans 13 residues. V was shortened by 7 bases and J by 7 bases, with 11 bases between the two germline ends. CDR3 loop: CASFGTANSPLHF. In DNA form, the CDR3 reads TGTGCCAGCTTCGGGACGGCCAATTCACCCCTCCACTTT.

This clonotype was detected only a few times. The rearrangement joins TRBV7-6 to TRBJ2-2, with D possibly being TRBD2 (7 bases). Germline CDR1 and CDR2: SGHVS and FNYEAQ. CDR3 length: 17 amino acids. Trimming removed 1 base at V and 7 bases at J, with 19 bases between. CDR3 sequence: CASSLGGGAGLYGELFF. CDR3 coding DNA: TGTGCCAGCAGCTTAGGAGGGGGGGCAGGCCTGTACGGGGAGCTGTTTTTT.

This chain connects TRBV7-3 to TRBJ2-1, with TRBD2 matching 7 bases. CDR3 length equals 16 residues. Germline assignment: CDR1 SGHTA and CDR2 FQGTGA. V was pared by 4 bases and J by 3 bases, with 9 bases of the junction left unmatched. The CDR3 DNA is TGTGCCAGCAGCTCCCCAATGGGCGGGAGCTACAATGAGCAGTTCTTC. Amino acids: CASSSPMGGSYNEQFF.

This clonotype was detected ten times or more. The V and J genes are TRBV10-3 and TRBJ1-5, with no clear D. The V and J ends lost 10 bases and 0 bases respectively, with 10 bases between them. CDR1 and CDR2 from the germline V gene are ENHRY and SYGVKD. The CDR3 covers 13 residues. CDR3: CATRSGSNQPQHF. The CDR3 coding sequence is TGTGCCACCAGATCGGGTAGCAATCAGCCCCAGCATTTT.

The V and J genes are TRBV6-2 or TRBV6-3 and TRBJ2-7; 10 nucleotides match TRBD2. CDR3 length: 14 residues. V was clipped by 6 bases and J by 2 bases; unmatched bases: 4. CDR1 and CDR2 from the germline V gene are MNHEY and SVGEGT. The CDR3 nucleotides are TGTGCCAGCAGGCCCAGCGGGAGGGCCTACGAGCAGTACTTC. Residues: CASRPSGRAYEQYF.

This rearrangement joins TRBV7-9 to TRBJ2-3, with 13 bases aligning to TRBD2. The CDR3 has 20 amino acids. The germline V gene encodes CDR1 SEHNR and CDR2 FQNEAQ (reference sequence). V lost 0 bases, J lost 5 bases, and 14 bases stayed unmatched. The CDR3 spells CASSLATSGGPGGMRDTQYF. The CDR3 DNA reads as TGTGCCAGCAGCTTAGCGACTAGCGGGGGGCCCGGTGGGATGAGAGATACGCAGTATTTT.

A few counts support this clonotype. The chain employs TRBV10-2 and TRBJ1-4; possible D gene TRBD1, 5 bases. Between the trimmed V and J ends, which lost 8 bases and 0 bases, there was a span of 13 bases. Germline CDR1 reads WSHSY; CDR2 reads SAAADI. There are 15 residues in the CDR3. CDR3 residues: CASSRGESTNEKLFF. The CDR3 region has the DNA TGCGCCAGCTCCCGGGGGGAGTCAACTAATGAAAAACTGTTTTTT.

This clonotype came up a few times. The genes are TRBV5-1 and TRBJ2-3; tentatively, D is TRBD1 (5 bases). The CDR3 extends over 13 amino acids. Germline lookup yields CDR1 SGHRS and CDR2 YFSETQ. V was trimmed by 6 bases and J by 5 bases, leaving 13 bases between them. The CDR3 loop is CASNKGEEDTQYF. The CDR3 bases are TGCGCCAGCAACAAAGGGGAAGAAGATACGCAGTATTTT.